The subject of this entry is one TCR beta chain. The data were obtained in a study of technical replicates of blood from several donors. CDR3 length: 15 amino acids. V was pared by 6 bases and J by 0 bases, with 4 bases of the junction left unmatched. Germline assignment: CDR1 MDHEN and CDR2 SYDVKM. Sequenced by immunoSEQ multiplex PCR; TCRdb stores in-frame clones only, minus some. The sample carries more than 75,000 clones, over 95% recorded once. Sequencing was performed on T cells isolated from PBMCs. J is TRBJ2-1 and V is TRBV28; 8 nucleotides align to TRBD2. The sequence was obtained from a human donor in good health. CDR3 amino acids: CASSVAGSSYNEQFF. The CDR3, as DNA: TGTGCCAGCAGCGTAGCGGGAAGCTCCTACAATGAGCAGTTCTTC.